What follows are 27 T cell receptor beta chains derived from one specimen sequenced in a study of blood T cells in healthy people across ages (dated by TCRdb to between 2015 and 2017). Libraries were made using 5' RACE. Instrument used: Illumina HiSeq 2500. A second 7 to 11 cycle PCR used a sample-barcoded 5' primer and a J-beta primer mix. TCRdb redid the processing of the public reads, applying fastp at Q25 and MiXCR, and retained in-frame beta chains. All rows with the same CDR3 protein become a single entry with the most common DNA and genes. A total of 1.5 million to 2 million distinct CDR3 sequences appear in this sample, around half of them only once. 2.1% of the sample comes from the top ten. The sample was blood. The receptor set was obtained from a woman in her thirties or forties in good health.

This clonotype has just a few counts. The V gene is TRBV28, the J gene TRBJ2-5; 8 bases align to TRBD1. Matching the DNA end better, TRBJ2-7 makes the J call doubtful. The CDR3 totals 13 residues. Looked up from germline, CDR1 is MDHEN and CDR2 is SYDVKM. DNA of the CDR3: TGTGCCGCACCCGGGACAGGTTCCCCCGAGCAGTACTTC. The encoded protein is CAAPGTGSPEQYF.

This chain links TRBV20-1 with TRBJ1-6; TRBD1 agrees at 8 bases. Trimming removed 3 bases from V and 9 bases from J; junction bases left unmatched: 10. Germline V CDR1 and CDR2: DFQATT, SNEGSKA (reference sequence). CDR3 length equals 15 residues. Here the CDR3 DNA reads TGCAGTGCTAGGAACAGGGGGGCCCTTAGTTCACCCCTCCACTTT. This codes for CSARNRGALSSPLHF.

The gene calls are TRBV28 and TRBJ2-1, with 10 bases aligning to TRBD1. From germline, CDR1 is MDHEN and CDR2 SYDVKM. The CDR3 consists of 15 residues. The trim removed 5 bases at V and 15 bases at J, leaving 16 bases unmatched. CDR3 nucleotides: TGTGCCAGCAGTCCGTACCACCGGGACAGGGGTGTTCCGTTCTTC. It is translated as CASSPYHRDRGVPFF.

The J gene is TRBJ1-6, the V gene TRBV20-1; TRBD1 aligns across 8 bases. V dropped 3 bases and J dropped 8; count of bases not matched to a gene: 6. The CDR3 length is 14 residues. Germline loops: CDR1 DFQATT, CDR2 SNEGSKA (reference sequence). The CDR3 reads CSASAGGEYSPLHF. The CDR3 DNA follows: TGCAGTGCTAGTGCAGGGGGCGAATATTCACCCCTCCACTTT.

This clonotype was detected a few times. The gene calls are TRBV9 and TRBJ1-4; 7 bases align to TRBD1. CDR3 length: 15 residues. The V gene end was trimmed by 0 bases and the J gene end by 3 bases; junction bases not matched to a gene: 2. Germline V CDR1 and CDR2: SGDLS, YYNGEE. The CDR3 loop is CASSVEGQPNEKLFF. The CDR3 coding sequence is TGTGCCAGCAGCGTAGAGGGACAGCCTAATGAAAAACTGTTTTTT.

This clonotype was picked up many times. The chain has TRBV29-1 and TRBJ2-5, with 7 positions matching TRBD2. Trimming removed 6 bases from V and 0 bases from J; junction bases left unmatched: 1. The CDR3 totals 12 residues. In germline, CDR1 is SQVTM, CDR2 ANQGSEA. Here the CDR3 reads CSVGGNQETQYF. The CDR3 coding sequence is TGCAGCGTGGGGGGGAACCAAGAGACCCAGTACTTC. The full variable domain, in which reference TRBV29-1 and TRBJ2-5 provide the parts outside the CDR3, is SAVISQKPSRDICQRGTSLTIQCQVDSQVTMMFWYRQQPGQSLTLIATANQGSEATYESGFVIDKFPISRPNLTFSTLTVSNMSPEDSSIYLCSVGGNQETQYFGPGTRLLVL.

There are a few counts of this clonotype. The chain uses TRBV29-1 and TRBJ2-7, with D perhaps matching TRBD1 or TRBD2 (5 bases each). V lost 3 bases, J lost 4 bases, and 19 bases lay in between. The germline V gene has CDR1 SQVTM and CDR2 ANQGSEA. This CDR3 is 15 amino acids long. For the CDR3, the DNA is TGCAGCGTTGAGGATTCCGGGACCCCCAGATACGAGCAGTACTTC. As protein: CSVEDSGTPRYEQYF.

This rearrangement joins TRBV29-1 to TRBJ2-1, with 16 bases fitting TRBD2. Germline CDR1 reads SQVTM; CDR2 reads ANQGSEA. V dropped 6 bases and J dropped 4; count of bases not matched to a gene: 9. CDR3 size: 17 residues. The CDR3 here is CSVGGLAGGLEYNEQFF. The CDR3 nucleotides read TGCAGCGTGGGGGGACTAGCGGGGGGGCTTGAATACAATGAGCAGTTCTTC.

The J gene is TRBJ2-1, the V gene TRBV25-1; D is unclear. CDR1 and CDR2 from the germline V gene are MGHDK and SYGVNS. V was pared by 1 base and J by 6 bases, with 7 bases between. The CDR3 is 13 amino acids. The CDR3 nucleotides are TGTGCCAGCAGTGAATCGTTGGGCAATGAGCAGTTCTTC. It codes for CASSESLGNEQFF.

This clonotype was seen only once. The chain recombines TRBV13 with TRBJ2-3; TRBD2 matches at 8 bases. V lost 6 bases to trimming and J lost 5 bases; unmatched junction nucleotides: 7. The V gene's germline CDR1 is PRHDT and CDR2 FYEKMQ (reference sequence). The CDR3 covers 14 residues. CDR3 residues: CASRYSGVKDTQYF. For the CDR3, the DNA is TGTGCCAGCAGATATAGCGGGGTAAAAGATACGCAGTATTTT.

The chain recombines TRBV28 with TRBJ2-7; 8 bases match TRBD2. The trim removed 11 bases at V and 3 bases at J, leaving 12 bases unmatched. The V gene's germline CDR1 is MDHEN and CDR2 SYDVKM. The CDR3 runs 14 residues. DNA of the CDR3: TGTGCCTCCAAACTAGCGGCGCCGATCTACGAGCAGTACTTC. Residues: CASKLAAPIYEQYF. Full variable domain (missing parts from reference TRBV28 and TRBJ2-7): DVKVTQSSRYLVKRTGEKVFLECVQDMDHENMFWYRQDPGLGLRLIYFSYDVKMKEKGDIPEGYSVSREKKERFSLILESASTNQTSMYLCASKLAAPIYEQYFGPGTRLTVT.

Here the CDR3 DNA reads TGTGCCAGCAGCTCAGGGGGAGTCTATGGCTACACCTTC. It yields the protein CASSSGGVYGYTF. The rearrangement joins TRBV7-6 to TRBJ1-2, with 7 positions matching TRBD1. The V gene's germline CDR1 is SGHVS and CDR2 FNYEAQ. J was trimmed by 4 bases and V by 4 bases; bases with no gene match: 3. This CDR3 is built from 13 residues.

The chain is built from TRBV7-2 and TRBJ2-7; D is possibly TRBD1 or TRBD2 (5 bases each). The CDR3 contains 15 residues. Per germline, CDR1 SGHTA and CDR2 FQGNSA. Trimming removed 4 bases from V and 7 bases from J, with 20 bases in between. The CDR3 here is CASSYWGLSYNEQYF. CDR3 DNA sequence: TGTGCCAGCAGCTATTGGGGGTTGTCCTACAATGAGCAGTACTTC.

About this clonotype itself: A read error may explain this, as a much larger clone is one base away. This CDR3 reads CVSSLVGREQYF. DNA for the CDR3: TGTGTCAGCAGCTTAGTGGGGCGTGAGCAGTACTTC. The gene calls are TRBV7-2 and TRBJ2-4; tentatively, D is TRBD1 (5 bases). CDR3 length equals 12 residues. The germline V gene encodes CDR1 SGHTA and CDR2 FQGNSA.

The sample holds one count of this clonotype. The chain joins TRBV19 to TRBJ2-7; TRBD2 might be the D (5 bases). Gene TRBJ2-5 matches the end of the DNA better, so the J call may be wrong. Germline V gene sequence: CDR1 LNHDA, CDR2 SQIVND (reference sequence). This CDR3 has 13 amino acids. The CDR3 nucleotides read TGTGCCAGTAGTTATACTAGTACCGAGACCCAGTACTTC. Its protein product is CASSYTSTETQYF.

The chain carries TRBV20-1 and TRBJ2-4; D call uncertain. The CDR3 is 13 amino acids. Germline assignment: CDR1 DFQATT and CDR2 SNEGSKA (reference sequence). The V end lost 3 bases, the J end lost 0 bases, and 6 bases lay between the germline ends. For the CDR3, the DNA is TGCAGTGCTAGTATCGTAGCCAAAAACATTCAGTACTTC. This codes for CSASIVAKNIQYF.

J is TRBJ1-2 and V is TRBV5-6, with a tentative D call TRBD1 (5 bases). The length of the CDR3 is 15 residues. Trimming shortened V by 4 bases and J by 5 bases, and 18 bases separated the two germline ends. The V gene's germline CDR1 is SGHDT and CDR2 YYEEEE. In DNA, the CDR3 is TGTGCCAGCAGCATGGGACTCACCAGGTCTTATGGCTACACCTTC. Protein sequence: CASSMGLTRSYGYTF.

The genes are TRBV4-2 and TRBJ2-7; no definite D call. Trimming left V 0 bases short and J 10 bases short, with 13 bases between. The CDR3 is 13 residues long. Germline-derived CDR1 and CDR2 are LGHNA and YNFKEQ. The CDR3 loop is CASSQDNFGTQYF. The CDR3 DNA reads TGTGCCAGCAGCCAAGATAACTTCGGAACCCAGTACTTC.

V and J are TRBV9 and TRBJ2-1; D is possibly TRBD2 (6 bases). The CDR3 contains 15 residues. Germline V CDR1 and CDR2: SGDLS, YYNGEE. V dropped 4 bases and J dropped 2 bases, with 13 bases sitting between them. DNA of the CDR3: TGTGCCAGCAGCCTTAGCGGTTCGACCTACAATGAGCAGTTCTTC. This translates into CASSLSGSTYNEQFF. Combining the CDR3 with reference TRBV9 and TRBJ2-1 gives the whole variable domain DSGVTQTPKHLITATGQRVTLRCSPRSGDLSVYWYQQSLDQGLQFLIQYYNGEERAKGNILERFSAQQFPDLHSELNLSSLELGDSALYFCASSLSGSTYNEQFFGPGTRLTVL.

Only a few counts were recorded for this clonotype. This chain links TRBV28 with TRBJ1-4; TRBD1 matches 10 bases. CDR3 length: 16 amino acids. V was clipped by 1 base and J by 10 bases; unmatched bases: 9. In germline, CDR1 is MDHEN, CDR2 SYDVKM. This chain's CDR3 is CASSLSLGQGPGKLFF. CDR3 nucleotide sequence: TGTGCCAGCAGTTTATCCCTGGGACAGGGGCCGGGAAAACTGTTTTTT.

Here the CDR3 DNA reads TGTGCCAGCAGCGACAGGGCTACCTCACCCCTCCACTTT. Amino acids: CASSDRATSPLHF. The chain employs TRBV12-3 or TRBV12-4 and TRBJ1-6; 7 bases align to TRBD1. J was trimmed by 10 bases and V by 6 bases; bases with no gene match: 6. The CDR3 is 13 amino acids.

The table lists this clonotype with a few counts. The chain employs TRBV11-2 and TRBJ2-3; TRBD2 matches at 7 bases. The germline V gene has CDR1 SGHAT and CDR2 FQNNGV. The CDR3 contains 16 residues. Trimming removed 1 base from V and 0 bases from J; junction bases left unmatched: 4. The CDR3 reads CASSLVGTTSTDTQYF. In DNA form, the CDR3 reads TGTGCCAGCAGCTTAGTCGGGACTACTAGCACAGATACGCAGTATTTT.

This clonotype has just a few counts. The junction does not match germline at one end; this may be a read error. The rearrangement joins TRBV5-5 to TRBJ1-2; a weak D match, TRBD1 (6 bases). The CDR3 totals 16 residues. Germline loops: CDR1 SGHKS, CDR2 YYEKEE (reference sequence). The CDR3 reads CASSPSGAGANYGYTF. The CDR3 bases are TGTGCTAGCAGCCCGTCGGGGGCTGGGGCTAACTATGGCTACACCTTC.

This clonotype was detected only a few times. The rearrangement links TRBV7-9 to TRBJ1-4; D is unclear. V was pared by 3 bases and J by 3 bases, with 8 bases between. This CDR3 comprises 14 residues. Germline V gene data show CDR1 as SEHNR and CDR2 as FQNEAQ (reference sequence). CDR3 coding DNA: TGTGCCAGCAGCTTCGAACGGGCTAATGAAAAACTGTTTTTT. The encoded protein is CASSFERANEKLFF.

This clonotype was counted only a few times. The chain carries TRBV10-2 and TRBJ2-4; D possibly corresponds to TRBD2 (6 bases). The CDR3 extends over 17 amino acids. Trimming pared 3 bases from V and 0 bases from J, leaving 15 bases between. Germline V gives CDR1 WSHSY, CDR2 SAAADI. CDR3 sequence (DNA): TGCGCCAGCAGTGAATGGGGGGTACCCCTAGCCAAAAACATTCAGTACTTC. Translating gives CASSEWGVPLAKNIQYF.

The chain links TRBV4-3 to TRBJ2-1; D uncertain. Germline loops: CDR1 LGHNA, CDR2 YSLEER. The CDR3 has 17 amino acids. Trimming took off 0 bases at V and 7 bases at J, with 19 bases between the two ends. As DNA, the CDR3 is TGCGCCAGCAGCCAAGATATGATGGCAAGGGTTAGAAATGAGCAGTTCTTC. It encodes CASSQDMMARVRNEQFF.

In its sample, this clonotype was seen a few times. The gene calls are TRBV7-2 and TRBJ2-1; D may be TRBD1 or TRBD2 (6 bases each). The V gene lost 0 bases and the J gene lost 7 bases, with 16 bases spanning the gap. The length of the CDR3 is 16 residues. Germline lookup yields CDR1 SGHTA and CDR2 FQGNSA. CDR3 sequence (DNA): TGTGCCAGCAGCTTAGCGTGGGGGGCGTGGGGGAATGAGCAGTTCTTC. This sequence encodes CASSLAWGAWGNEQFF.